This T cell receptor (beta chain) was sequenced during a study of T cell responses to AZD1222 COVID-19 vaccine. Method: immunoSEQ multiplex PCR; TCRdb's copy keeps in-frame clones and lacks some. The table shows around 65,000 clones, with approximately 82% occurring only once. Per germline, CDR1 LGHDT and CDR2 YNNKEL (reference sequence). The CDR3 is 15 amino acids. V was shortened by 0 bases and J by 5 bases, with 13 bases between the two germline ends. The TCR comes from an adult who received the AZD1222 COVID-19 vaccine. The chain employs TRBV3-1 (or the pseudogene TRBV3-2) and TRBJ1-2; no reliable D call. The sequencing here drew on peripheral blood, taken 28 days after the second AZD1222 dose. CDR3 nucleotide sequence: TGTGCCAGCAGCCAAGAGAGGAAGGGTTATTATGGCTACACCTTC. Protein: CASSQERKGYYGYTF.